Below are 8 T cell receptor beta chains sequenced from a single sample in a study of technical replicates of blood from several donors. Only in-frame clones appear in the TCRdb table, and some are missing; sequencing was by immunoSEQ multiplex PCR. Counted here are 95,000 to 100,000 clones, nearly 97% occurring once; the ten biggest clones make up about 0.23%. The sample was T cells isolated from PBMCs. Every receptor here comes from a human donor in good health.

The V call is TRBV2, the J call TRBJ1-2, with TRBD1 matching over 7 bases. V trimming: 6 bases; J trimming: 6 bases; junction bases outside the gene matches: 4. Germline loops: CDR1 SNHLY, CDR2 FYNNEI. The CDR3 has 12 residues. For the CDR3, the DNA is TGTGCCAGCAGGCGGGACAGAGATGGCTACACCTTC. Amino acids: CASRRDRDGYTF.

The chain couples TRBV18 to TRBJ1-4, with 7 bases lining up with TRBD1. The CDR3 totals 15 residues. The junction had 5 bases not matched to a gene; V was cut back by 4 bases and J by 3 bases. Germline assignment: CDR1 KGHSH and CDR2 LQKENI. As DNA, the CDR3 is TGTGCCAGCTCACTAGAGGGGGCTGCTAATGAAAAACTGTTTTTT. Its protein product is CASSLEGAANEKLFF.

The gene calls are TRBV4-2 and TRBJ1-1, with D hard to call. CDR1 LGHNA and CDR2 YNFKEQ come from the germline V gene. The CDR3 is 15 residues long. Between the trimmed V and J ends, which lost 4 bases and 1 base, there was a span of 13 bases. CDR3 loop: CASSPRVGQNTEAFF. The CDR3 nucleotides are TGTGCCAGCAGCCCCCGTGTCGGTCAGAACACTGAAGCTTTCTTT.

CDR3 coding DNA: TGTGCCAGCAGCTTAAGGCGGACTAATGAAAAACTGTTTTTT. Translating it yields CASSLRRTNEKLFF. The chain combines TRBV7-8 with TRBJ1-4; D is undetermined. The CDR3 spans 14 residues. Trimming took off 2 bases at V and 2 bases at J, with 6 bases between the two ends. The germline CDR1 and CDR2 sequences are SGHVS and FQNEAQ.

The chain combines TRBV29-1 with TRBJ2-5; 9 bases agree with TRBD1. V shed 7 bases, J shed 5 bases, and the junction held 11 bases outside the gene matches. Looked up from germline, CDR1 is SQVTM and CDR2 is ANQGSEA. This CDR3 contains 14 residues. CDR3 DNA: TGCAGCGCCTACTCGTATACAGGGGGCGAGACCCAGTACTTC. Translated: CSAYSYTGGETQYF.

V is TRBV5-6 and J is TRBJ2-7; 8 positions match TRBD1. This CDR3 region has 15 residues. V dropped 4 bases and J dropped 5; count of bases not matched to a gene: 11. From germline, CDR1 is SGHDT and CDR2 YYEEEE. CDR3 sequence (DNA): TGTGCCAGCAGCCAACTGTTCAGGGGGCGGAACGAGCAGTACTTC. This translates into CASSQLFRGRNEQYF.

The chain combines TRBV27 with TRBJ2-7, with D perhaps TRBD1 (6 bases). The V end was cut by 2 bases, the J end by 0 bases, with 11 bases between. The CDR3 runs to 15 residues. CDR1 and CDR2 (germline): MNHEY, SMNVEV (reference sequence). The CDR3 DNA reads TGTGCCAGCAGTTTAAGACAGGAAACCTCCTACGAGCAGTACTTC. Translated: CASSLRQETSYEQYF.

This chain links TRBV30 with TRBJ1-2, with D possibly matching TRBD1 (6 bases). The CDR3 is made up of 13 amino acids. The V end was cut by 2 bases, the J end by 2 bases, with 9 bases between. Germline CDR1 is GTSNPN and CDR2 is SVGIG (reference sequence). The DNA of the CDR3 is TGTGCCTGGAGTATGGGGACAAACTATGGCTACACCTTC. Translation gives CAWSMGTNYGYTF.